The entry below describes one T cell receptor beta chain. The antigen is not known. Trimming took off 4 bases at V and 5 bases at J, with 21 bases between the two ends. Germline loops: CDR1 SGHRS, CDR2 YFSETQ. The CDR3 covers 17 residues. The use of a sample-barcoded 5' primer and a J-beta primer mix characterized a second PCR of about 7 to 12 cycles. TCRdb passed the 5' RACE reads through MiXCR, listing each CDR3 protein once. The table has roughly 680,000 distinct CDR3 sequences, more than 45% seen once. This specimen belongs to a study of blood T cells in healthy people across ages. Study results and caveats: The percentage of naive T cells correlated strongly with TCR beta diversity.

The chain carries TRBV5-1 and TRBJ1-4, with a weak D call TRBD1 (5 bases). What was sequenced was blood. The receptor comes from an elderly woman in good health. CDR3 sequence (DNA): TGCGCCAGCAGCCCTTGCGGGGACCTCATCGGGAATGAAAAACTGTTTTTT. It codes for CASSPCGDLIGNEKLFF.